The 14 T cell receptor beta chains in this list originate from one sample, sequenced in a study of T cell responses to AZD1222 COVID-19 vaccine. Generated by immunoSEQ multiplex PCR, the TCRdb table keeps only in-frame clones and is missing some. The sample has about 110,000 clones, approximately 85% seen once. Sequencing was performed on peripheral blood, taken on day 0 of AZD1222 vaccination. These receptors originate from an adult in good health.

CDR3 residues: CASSRGQGANSNQPQHF. The CDR3 DNA follows: TGTGCCAGCAGCCGCGGACAGGGGGCTAATAGCAATCAGCCCCAGCATTTT. The J gene is TRBJ1-5, the V gene TRBV7-2, with 11 bases fitting TRBD1. Per the germline V gene, CDR1 is SGHTA and CDR2 is FQGNSA. The V segment lost 5 bases and the J segment 0 bases; nucleotides outside the gene matches: 6. The CDR3 runs to 17 residues.

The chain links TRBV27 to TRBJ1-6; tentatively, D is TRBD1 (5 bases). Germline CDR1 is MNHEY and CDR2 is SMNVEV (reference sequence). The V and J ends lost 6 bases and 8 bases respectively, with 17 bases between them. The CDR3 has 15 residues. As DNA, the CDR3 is TGTGCCAGCAGCCCAGTGGGGGGTTGGGATTCACCCCTCCACTTT. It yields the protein CASSPVGGWDSPLHF.

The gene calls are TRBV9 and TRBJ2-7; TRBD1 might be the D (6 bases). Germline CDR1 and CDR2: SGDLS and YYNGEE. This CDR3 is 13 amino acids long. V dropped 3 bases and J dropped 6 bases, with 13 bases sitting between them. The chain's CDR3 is CASSGQGFGEQYF. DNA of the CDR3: TGTGCCAGCAGCGGGCAGGGGTTCGGCGAGCAGTACTTC.

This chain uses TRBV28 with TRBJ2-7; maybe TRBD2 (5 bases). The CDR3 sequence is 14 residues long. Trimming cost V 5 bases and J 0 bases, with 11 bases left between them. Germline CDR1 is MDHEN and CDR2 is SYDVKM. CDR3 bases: TGTGCCAGCAGTGTAGGTGGGAGCTCCTACGAGCAGTACTTC. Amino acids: CASSVGGSSYEQYF.

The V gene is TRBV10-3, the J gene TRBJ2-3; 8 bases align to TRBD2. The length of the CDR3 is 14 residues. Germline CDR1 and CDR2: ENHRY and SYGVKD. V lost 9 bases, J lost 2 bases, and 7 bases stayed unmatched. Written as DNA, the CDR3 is TGTGCCATGAATAAGCGGGGGCTCACAGATACGCAGTATTTT. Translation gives CAMNKRGLTDTQYF.

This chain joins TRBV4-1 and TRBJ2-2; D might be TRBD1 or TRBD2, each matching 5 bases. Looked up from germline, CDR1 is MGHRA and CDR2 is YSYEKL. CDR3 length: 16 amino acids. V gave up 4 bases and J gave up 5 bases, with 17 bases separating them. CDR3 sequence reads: CASSPTASGLTGELFF. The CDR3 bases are TGCGCCAGCAGCCCAACAGCGTCGGGGCTAACCGGGGAGCTGTTTTTT.

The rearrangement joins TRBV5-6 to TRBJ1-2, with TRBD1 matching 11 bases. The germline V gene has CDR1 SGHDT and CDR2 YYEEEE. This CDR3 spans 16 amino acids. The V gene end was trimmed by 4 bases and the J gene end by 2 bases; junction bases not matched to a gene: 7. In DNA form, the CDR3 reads TGTGCCAGCAGCGGACCAGGGACAGGGGGGAACTATGGCTACACCTTC. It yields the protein CASSGPGTGGNYGYTF.

DNA for the CDR3: TGTGCCAGCAGTGCGAGGGCTCGTACCGGGGAGCTGTTTTTT. Translated: CASSARARTGELFF. The chain joins TRBV25-1 to TRBJ2-2; TRBD2 is a possible D gene (5 bases). The V end was cut by 4 bases, the J end by 5 bases, with 11 bases between. The CDR3 runs 14 residues. Germline V CDR1 and CDR2: MGHDK, SYGVNS. The full variable domain, in which reference TRBV25-1 and TRBJ2-2 provide the parts outside the CDR3, is EADIYQTPRYLVIGTGKKITLECSQTMGHDKMYWYQQDPGMELHLIHYSYGVNSTEKGDLSSESTVSRIRTEHFPLTLESARPSHTSQYLCASSARARTGELFFGEGSRLTVL.

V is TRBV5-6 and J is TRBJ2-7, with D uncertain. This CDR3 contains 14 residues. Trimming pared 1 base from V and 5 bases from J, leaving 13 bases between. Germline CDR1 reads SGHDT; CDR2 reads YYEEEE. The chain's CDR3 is CASSLWATSHEQYF. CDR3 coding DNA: TGTGCCAGCAGCTTGTGGGCGACATCCCACGAGCAGTACTTC.

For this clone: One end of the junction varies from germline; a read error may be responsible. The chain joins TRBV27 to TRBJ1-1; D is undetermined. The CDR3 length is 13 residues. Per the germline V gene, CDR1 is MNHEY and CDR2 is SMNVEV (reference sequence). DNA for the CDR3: TGTGCCAGCAGTTTATTGGGGAACGCTGAAGCTTTCTTT. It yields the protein CASSLLGNAEAFF.

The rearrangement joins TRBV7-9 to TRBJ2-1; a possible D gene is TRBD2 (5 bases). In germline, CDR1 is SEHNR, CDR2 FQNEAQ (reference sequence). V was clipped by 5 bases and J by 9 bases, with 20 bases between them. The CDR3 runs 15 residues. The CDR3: CASSPPLRGSGEQFF. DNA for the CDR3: TGTGCCAGCAGCCCCCCCTTACGGGGATCGGGTGAGCAGTTCTTC.

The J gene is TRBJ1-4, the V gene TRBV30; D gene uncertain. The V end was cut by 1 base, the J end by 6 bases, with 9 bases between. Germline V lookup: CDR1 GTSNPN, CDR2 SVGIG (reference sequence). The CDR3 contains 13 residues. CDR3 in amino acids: CAWSGQTHEKLFF. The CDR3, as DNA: TGTGCCTGGAGTGGACAAACCCATGAAAAACTGTTTTTT.

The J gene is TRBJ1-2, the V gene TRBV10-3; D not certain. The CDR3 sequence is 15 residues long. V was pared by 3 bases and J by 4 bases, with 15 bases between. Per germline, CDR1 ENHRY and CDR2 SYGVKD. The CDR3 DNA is TGTGCCATCAGTGAAGTCGCTGACGAGCCCTATGGCTACACCTTC. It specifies CAISEVADEPYGYTF.

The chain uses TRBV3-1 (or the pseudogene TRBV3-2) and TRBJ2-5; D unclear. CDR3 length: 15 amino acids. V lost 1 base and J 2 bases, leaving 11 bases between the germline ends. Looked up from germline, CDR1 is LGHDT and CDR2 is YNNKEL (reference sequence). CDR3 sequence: CASSQGPGPQETQYF. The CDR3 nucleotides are TGTGCCAGCAGCCAAGGCCCCGGCCCTCAAGAGACCCAGTACTTC.